Following are 2 T cell receptor beta chains from one sample sequenced in a study of T cell clonotyping in hematopoietic cell transplantation. Regarding time point: recipient sample about 28 days before transplant, after cytoreduction. Clones were sequenced by immunoSEQ multiplex PCR, and TCRdb holds only the in-frame ones, with some missing. The sample has 50,000 or so clones; about four fifths are singletons. The input for sequencing was peripheral blood mononuclear cells, taken before stem cell transplant. The origin of the receptors is a man aged 55 to 70 with myelodysplastic syndrome. Some clones in this sample may be carry-over from other donors' samples.

This clone has more than one count but fewer than ten. The rearrangement links TRBV2 to TRBJ1-5; no reliable D call. Germline V gives CDR1 SNHLY, CDR2 FYNNEI. The CDR3 loop spans 12 amino acids. The V end was cut by 2 bases, the J end by 7 bases, with 6 bases between. In nucleotides, the CDR3 is TGTGCCAGCAGTGAAACACAACAGCCCCAGCATTTT. Amino acid sequence: CASSETQQPQHF.

The V call is TRBV7-2, the J call TRBJ1-3; D possibly corresponds to TRBD1 (5 bases). The CDR3 has 14 amino acids. V lost 3 bases to trimming and J lost 2 bases, with 8 bases between them. Looked up from germline, CDR1 is SGHTA and CDR2 is FQGNSA. CDR3 amino acids: CASSFQGPGNTIYF. The CDR3 bases are TGTGCCAGCAGCTTTCAGGGTCCTGGAAACACCATATATTTT.